The clone carrying this T cell receptor (beta chain) is classed as medium-sized. Its antigen remains unknown. The sample is drawn from a study of OX40 agonist ivuxolimab in advanced cancers. CDR1 SGDLS and CDR2 YYNGEE come from the germline V gene. Trimming pared 4 bases from V and 4 bases from J, leaving 17 bases between. This CDR3 comprises 16 residues. Sequencing used immunoSEQ multiplex PCR; TCRdb keeps in-frame clones, though not all of them. This table has roughly 70,000 clones, 75% to 90% appearing once. General study points: Normalized expansion of T-cell clones was also low for some nonresponders. In the 0.1 to 3.0 mg/kg range, CD4+ and CD8+ blood T cells had expanded clonally by week 6.

The TCR sequence derives from an adult with an advanced solid tumor such as melanoma, head and neck, liver or kidney cancer. The J gene is TRBJ2-2, the V gene TRBV9; D is perhaps TRBD1 (6 bases). The specimen comprised CD4+ or CD8+ T cells sorted from blood, sampled in a trial of the OX40 agonist ivuxolimab. The CDR3 here is CASSPHNRAGTGELFF. CDR3 coding DNA: TGTGCCAGCAGCCCCCATAACAGGGCAGGCACCGGGGAGCTGTTTTTT.